Shown below are 22 T cell receptor beta chains from a single sample sequenced in a study of T cells expressing NK-cell markers. TCRdb reprocessed the 5' RACE reads and keeps a single row for each CDR3 protein, giving no DNA. The listing contains 500,000 to 700,000 distinct CDR3 sequences. The sample consisted of blood T cells: a sorted CD56 or NKG2C T cell subset, CD4+ or CD8+ T cells, or bulk PBMC T cells (not recorded which). The source of these receptors is a man aged 18 to 30 in good health.

The J gene is TRBJ1-1, the V gene TRBV5-1; as DNA is missing, the TRBD1 call by TCRdb cannot be tested. The CDR3 covers 15 residues. Germline V gives CDR1 SGHRS, CDR2 YFSETQ. The CDR3 spells CASSAHGQGNTEAFF.

The chain links TRBV27 to TRBJ2-3; TCRdb indicates TRBD2, and absent DNA this call remains unverified. Germline V gene lookup returns CDR1 MNHEY and CDR2 SMNVEV (reference sequence). This CDR3 comprises 17 residues. Here the CDR3 reads CASSRRLAGASTDTQYF.

The chain employs TRBV29-1 and TRBJ2-5; TCRdb's D gene call, TRBD2, goes unchecked for lack of DNA. The CDR3 consists of 14 residues. CDR1 and CDR2 (germline): SQVTM, ANQGSEA. CDR3 sequence: CSGGLAGPRETQYF.

This sequence joins TRBV20-1 and TRBJ2-7; TCRdb outputs TRBD2, but without DNA this stays unchecked. Germline V gene data show CDR1 as DFQATT and CDR2 as SNEGSKA (reference sequence). The CDR3 has 18 amino acids. The CDR3 loop reads CSASASPTSGSWGYEQYF.

This rearrangement joins TRBV5-1 to TRBJ2-3. The CDR3 spans 14 residues. Germline-derived CDR1 and CDR2 are SGHRS and YFSETQ. CDR3 residues: CASSYQSSTDTQYF.

This chain uses TRBV20-1 with TRBJ2-1. This CDR3 is built from 15 residues. The germline gives CDR1 DFQATT, CDR2 SNEGSKA (reference sequence). This CDR3 is CSARAESTSYNEQFF.

The chain combines TRBV6-5 with TRBJ2-1; without DNA, the TCRdb call of TRBD1 cannot be checked. The CDR3 loop spans 14 amino acids. Per the germline V gene, CDR1 is MNHEY and CDR2 is SVGAGI. CDR3 loop: CASSYFTGAGEQFF.

The chain combines TRBV7-3 with TRBJ2-2; checking the TCRdb D call of TRBD1 is not possible without DNA. Germline lookup yields CDR1 SGHTA and CDR2 FQGTGA. This CDR3 comprises 16 residues. The CDR3 loop is CASSPDRGGSTGELFF.

CDR3 protein: CSVVGRGSSEAFF. The rearrangement joins TRBV29-1 to TRBJ1-1; the D gene TCRdb calls, TRBD1, cannot be checked with no DNA. From germline, CDR1 is SQVTM and CDR2 ANQGSEA. The CDR3 has 13 residues.

This chain joins TRBV18 and TRBJ1-1. The CDR3 sequence is 11 residues long. Germline V CDR1 and CDR2: KGHSH, LQKENI. The CDR3 loop reads CASSPDVIAFF.

The chain couples TRBV20-1 to TRBJ2-7; TCRdb's D call of TRBD2 is untestable without DNA. The germline CDR1 and CDR2 sequences are DFQATT and SNEGSKA (reference sequence). The CDR3 extends over 17 amino acids. CDR3 in amino acids: CSARRWLAGVGSYEQYF.

V is TRBV6-1 and J is TRBJ2-3; lacking DNA, the TRBD2 call made by TCRdb goes unchecked. The CDR3 has 16 amino acids. Germline V gives CDR1 MNHNS, CDR2 SASEGT. The CDR3 is CATGASGRAIADTQYF.

The V and J genes are TRBV6-1 and TRBJ2-2; TCRdb's D call, TRBD1, is unchecked because there is no DNA. The CDR3 totals 14 residues. The germline gives CDR1 MNHNS, CDR2 SASEGT. The CDR3 here is CASKDSTNTGELFF.

The J gene is TRBJ2-2, the V gene TRBV11-3; TCRdb designates TRBD2, a call that cannot be tested without DNA. CDR3 length equals 17 residues. Germline V gives CDR1 SGHNT, CDR2 YENEEA. CDR3 sequence: CASSERLAGESGGELFF.

The chain joins TRBV12-3 or TRBV12-4 to TRBJ2-7. The CDR3 loop spans 15 amino acids. CDR3: CASSLESGFSYEQYF.

This chain uses TRBV5-1 with TRBJ2-5. The germline CDR1 and CDR2 sequences are SGHRS and YFSETQ. CDR3 size: 15 residues. This chain's CDR3 is CASSLAWTASQTQYF.

The rearrangement uses TRBV20-1 and TRBJ2-5; TCRdb's D call of TRBD1 is untestable without DNA. This CDR3 has 14 residues. Germline V lookup: CDR1 DFQATT, CDR2 SNEGSKA (reference sequence). The CDR3 protein is CSAQRQGLLETQYF.

The V gene is TRBV28, the J gene TRBJ2-7; TCRdb indicates TRBD2, and absent DNA this call remains unverified. Germline V lookup: CDR1 MDHEN, CDR2 SYDVKM. The CDR3 runs 16 residues. CDR3 residues: CASSSPGSSGIYEQYF. The whole variable domain, filled in from reference TRBV28 and TRBJ2-7, reads DVKVTQSSRYLVKRTGEKVFLECVQDMDHENMFWYRQDPGLGLRLIYFSYDVKMKEKGDIPEGYSVSREKKERFSLILESASTNQTSMYLCASSSPGSSGIYEQYFGPGTRLTVT.

The chain's CDR3 is CSAPIDRGLAPTSSYNEQFF. The rearrangement links TRBV20-1 to TRBJ2-1; with no DNA, the TCRdb D assignment of TRBD1 cannot be verified. The CDR3 consists of 20 residues. Germline CDR1 reads DFQATT; CDR2 reads SNEGSKA (reference sequence).

CDR3 sequence: CSVALGKIYEQYF. The chain recombines TRBV29-1 with TRBJ2-7. CDR3 length equals 13 residues. Germline V CDR1 and CDR2: SQVTM, ANQGSEA.

V is TRBV7-8 and J is TRBJ2-5. The CDR3 runs to 14 residues. Germline loops: CDR1 SGHVS, CDR2 FQNEAQ. CDR3: CASSQGLRQETQYF.

The chain uses TRBV6-5 and TRBJ2-7; TCRdb selects TRBD2, and the lack of DNA leaves this call unchecked. Germline CDR1 MNHEY, CDR2 SVGAGI. The CDR3 totals 16 residues. CDR3 region: CASSYAGGASYYEQYF.